This entry lists 22 T cell receptor beta chains sequenced from one sample in a study of blood T cell repertoires in COVID-19. Sequencing used immunoSEQ multiplex PCR; TCRdb keeps in-frame clones, though not all of them. The sample has under 200,000 clones, 85% to 90% seen once; the top ten hold 0.99%. The source material was peripheral blood. These receptors were obtained from a man aged 18 to 29 with acute or convalescent COVID-19.

The J gene is TRBJ2-5, the V gene TRBV6-5; 7 bases line up with TRBD1. CDR1 is MNHEY and CDR2 is SVGAGI in the germline V gene. V shed 6 bases and J 5 bases; nucleotides not matched to a gene: 9. This CDR3 spans 14 amino acids. The CDR3: CASSVTGLGETQYF. CDR3 DNA sequence: TGTGCCAGCAGCGTGACAGGGTTGGGCGAGACCCAGTACTTC.

V gene TRBV29-1 combines with J gene TRBJ1-1, with TRBD1 identical over 8 bases. Germline V gene sequence: CDR1 SQVTM, CDR2 ANQGSEA. V lost 6 bases, J lost 6 bases, and 9 bases stayed unmatched. The CDR3 is made up of 13 amino acids. The CDR3 DNA follows: TGCAGCGTGCTGGGACAGGCCGGAGCTGAAGCTTTCTTT. This codes for CSVLGQAGAEAFF.

The chain uses TRBV12-5 and TRBJ2-2; D not resolved. The germline V and J ends were trimmed by 9 bases and 3 bases, with 5 bases remaining between them. Looked up from germline, CDR1 is LGHNT and CDR2 is FRNRAP. This CDR3 has 11 residues. The chain's CDR3 is CASQDTGELFF. The CDR3 DNA sequence: TGTGCTAGCCAGGACACCGGGGAGCTGTTTTTT. The whole variable domain, filled in from reference TRBV12-5 and TRBJ2-2, reads DARVTQTPRHKVTEMGQEVTMRCQPILGHNTVFWYRQTMMQGLELLAYFRNRAPLDDSGMPKDRFSAEMPDATLATLKIQPSEPRDSAVYFCASQDTGELFFGEGSRLTVL.

The chain uses TRBV7-9 and TRBJ1-5; the match to TRBD1 covers 7 bases. Germline V gives CDR1 SEHNR, CDR2 FQNEAQ (reference sequence). V shed 4 bases, J shed 5 bases, and the junction held 17 bases outside the gene matches. This CDR3 is built from 18 residues. CDR3 in amino acids: CASSSEVQGGSLYQPQHF. DNA for the CDR3: TGTGCCAGCAGCTCAGAAGTGCAGGGGGGCAGCTTATATCAGCCCCAGCATTTT.

J is TRBJ1-5 and V is TRBV14; D is undetermined. This CDR3 is 13 amino acids long. Germline V gene data show CDR1 as SGHDN and CDR2 as FVKESK. Trimming cost V 0 bases and J 9 bases, with 9 bases left between them. CDR3 protein: CASSQDPRAPQHF. In DNA form, the CDR3 reads TGTGCCAGCAGCCAAGACCCGAGAGCGCCCCAGCATTTT.

V and J are TRBV10-2 and TRBJ2-3; TRBD1 agrees at 9 bases. The CDR3 extends over 13 amino acids. Trimming removed 2 bases from V and 14 bases from J; junction bases left unmatched: 8. Germline V gene lookup returns CDR1 WSHSY and CDR2 SAAADI. CDR3 nucleotide sequence: TGCGCCAGCAGTGAGCAGCCGGGACAGGGCCCGTATTTT. This sequence encodes CASSEQPGQGPYF.

V gene TRBV7-6 combines with J gene TRBJ1-6, with D tentatively TRBD1 (5 bases). The CDR3 sequence is 15 residues long. With 1 base removed from V and 7 bases from J, the gap between germline ends came to 11 bases. Germline CDR1 is SGHVS and CDR2 is FNYEAQ. DNA for the CDR3: TGTGCCAGCAGCTTAGGAGCTGGGGGGAATTCACCCCTCCACTTT. Protein product: CASSLGAGGNSPLHF.

The chain is built from TRBV7-9 and TRBJ2-1, with 9 bases that match TRBD2. After removal of 1 base from V and 6 bases from J, the junction contained 7 bases not matched to a gene. The CDR3 loop spans 16 amino acids. The germline V gene has CDR1 SEHNR and CDR2 FQNEAQ (reference sequence). The CDR3 spells CASSLVAGGLANEQFF. The CDR3 DNA sequence: TGTGCCAGCAGCTTAGTGGCGGGGGGGCTCGCCAATGAGCAGTTCTTC.

V and J are TRBV29-1 and TRBJ1-6; no clear D. The CDR3 contains 13 residues. Germline assignment: CDR1 SQVTM and CDR2 ANQGSEA. Deletions cut 6 bases from V and 4 bases from J, with 10 bases between. CDR3 protein: CSVRITYNSPLHF. The CDR3 DNA reads TGCAGCGTCAGAATAACATATAATTCACCCCTCCACTTT. The entire variable domain, with the rest obtained from reference TRBV29-1 and TRBJ1-6, is as follows: SAVISQKPSRDICQRGTSLTIQCQVDSQVTMMFWYRQQPGQSLTLIATANQGSEATYESGFVIDKFPISRPNLTFSTLTVSNMSPEDSSIYLCSVRITYNSPLHFGNGTRLTVT.

The rearrangement joins TRBV7-8 to TRBJ2-2, with D tentatively TRBD2 (6 bases). With 5 bases removed from V and 9 bases from J, the gap between germline ends came to 10 bases. CDR3 size: 12 residues. Germline CDR1 reads SGHVS; CDR2 reads FQNEAQ. The CDR3 bases are TGTGCCAGCAGCCCGGGACTCCGGGAGCTGTTTTTT. This gives the protein CASSPGLRELFF.

This rearrangement joins TRBV7-6 to TRBJ2-3, with D perhaps TRBD2 (6 bases). V was clipped by 1 base and J by 2 bases, with 13 bases between them. This CDR3 is built from 16 residues. The V gene's germline CDR1 is SGHVS and CDR2 FNYEAQ. CDR3 DNA sequence: TGTGCCAGCAGCTTAGAGGCTAGCGAAACCACAGATACGCAGTATTTT. It is translated as CASSLEASETTDTQYF.

The chain is built from TRBV7-9 and TRBJ2-4; the D gene is possibly TRBD2 (5 bases). V lost 1 base to trimming and J lost 4 bases, with 14 bases between them. There are 16 residues in the CDR3. Germline V gives CDR1 SEHNR, CDR2 FQNEAQ (reference sequence). The CDR3 DNA sequence: TGTGCCAGCAGCTTAGGAGCCGGGATTTCGAAAAACATTCAGTACTTC. This translates into CASSLGAGISKNIQYF.

This chain joins TRBV24-1 and TRBJ2-3, with D tentatively TRBD1 (6 bases). The V gene's germline CDR1 is KGHDR and CDR2 SFDVKD. The CDR3 loop spans 15 amino acids. With 4 bases removed from V and 6 bases from J, the gap between germline ends came to 16 bases. The chain's CDR3 is CATSEETGGSDTQYF. In DNA form, the CDR3 reads TGTGCCACCAGTGAGGAGACAGGAGGTTCCGATACGCAGTATTTT.

This chain joins TRBV11-2 and TRBJ1-5; 7 bases fit TRBD1. The length of the CDR3 is 14 residues. Looked up from germline, CDR1 is SGHAT and CDR2 is FQNNGV. The ends lost 5 bases at V and 2 bases at J; junction bases unmatched: 3. CDR3 nucleotide sequence: TGTGCCAGCAGCATAGGACAGGGCAATCAGCCCCAGCATTTT. This sequence encodes CASSIGQGNQPQHF.

The rearrangement uses TRBV4-1 and TRBJ2-3; 9 bases match TRBD2. The germline gives CDR1 MGHRA, CDR2 YSYEKL. V trimming: 2 bases; J trimming: 7 bases; junction bases outside the gene matches: 1. The CDR3 has 13 amino acids. The CDR3 DNA follows: TGCGCCAGCAGCCAAACTAGCGGGTATACGCAGTATTTT. Protein product: CASSQTSGYTQYF.

V is TRBV11-2 and J is TRBJ2-1, with D uncertain. Trimming left V 3 bases short and J 0 bases short, with 21 bases between. This CDR3 spans 19 amino acids. CDR1 and CDR2 (germline): SGHAT, FQNNGV. CDR3 bases: TGTGCCAGCAGCTTCAACTCCTACGCGAGCGCACCCTCCTACAATGAGCAGTTCTTC. It encodes CASSFNSYASAPSYNEQFF.

This CDR3 is CASSSSHGTSKTQYF. CDR3 DNA: TGTGCCAGCAGCTCCTCACACGGGACTAGCAAGACCCAGTACTTC. The chain links TRBV7-2 to TRBJ2-5; 9 positions match TRBD2. Trimming at V came to 4 bases and at J to 6 bases, leaving 9 bases not matched to a gene. This CDR3 has 15 residues. Germline assignment: CDR1 SGHTA and CDR2 FQGNSA.

The V and J genes are TRBV7-2 and TRBJ1-6; 8 nucleotides line up with TRBD1. CDR3 length equals 14 residues. J was trimmed by 9 bases and V by 2 bases; bases with no gene match: 3. Looked up from germline, CDR1 is SGHTA and CDR2 is FQGNSA. DNA of the CDR3: TGTGCCAGCAGCTTATCCGACAGGGGTTCACCCCTCCACTTT. Its translation: CASSLSDRGSPLHF.

The chain is built from TRBV6-2 or TRBV6-3 and TRBJ1-1, with 9 bases identical to TRBD1. The CDR3 totals 15 residues. After removal of 0 bases from V and 5 bases from J, the junction contained 4 bases not matched to a gene. CDR1 and CDR2 (germline): MNHEY, SVGEGT. This CDR3 reads CASSYSTGGGTEAFF. Here the CDR3 DNA reads TGTGCCAGCAGTTACTCGACAGGGGGGGGGACTGAAGCTTTCTTT.

The chain recombines TRBV7-9 with TRBJ2-5; D possibly corresponds to TRBD1 (5 bases). There are 12 residues in the CDR3. Germline V lookup: CDR1 SEHNR, CDR2 FQNEAQ (reference sequence). Trimming removed 3 bases at V and 3 bases at J, with 5 bases between. This CDR3 is CASSLTEETQYF. The CDR3 nucleotides read TGTGCCAGCAGCTTGACAGAAGAGACCCAGTACTTC.

The V call is TRBV7-2, the J call TRBJ2-3; 9 bases fit TRBD2. Trimming cost V 0 bases and J 1 base; bases outside gene matches: 2. Germline values: CDR1 SGHTA, CDR2 FQGNSA. This CDR3 spans 16 amino acids. Here the CDR3 reads CASSLAPSGGTDTQYF. The CDR3 DNA sequence: TGTGCCAGCAGCTTAGCGCCTAGCGGGGGCACAGATACGCAGTATTTT. The whole variable domain, filled in from reference TRBV7-2 and TRBJ2-3, reads GAGVSQSPSNKVTEKGKDVELRCDPISGHTALYWYRQSLGQGLEFLIYFQGNSAPDKSGLPSDRFSAERTGGSVSTLTIQRTQQEDSAVYLCASSLAPSGGTDTQYFGPGTRLTVL.

This rearrangement joins TRBV3-1 (or the pseudogene TRBV3-2) to TRBJ2-1; TRBD1 matches at 11 bases. The CDR3 length is 17 residues. CDR1 is LGHDT, CDR2 YNNKEL, per germline (reference sequence). V dropped 0 bases and J dropped 9; count of bases not matched to a gene: 10. This chain's CDR3 is CASSQDLGQGALSEQFF. CDR3 nucleotides: TGTGCCAGCAGCCAAGATTTAGGACAGGGGGCTCTGAGTGAGCAGTTCTTC.